These 9 T cell receptor beta chains originate from one sample sequenced in a study of T cells after yellow fever vaccination. TCRdb re-analysed the 5' RACE reads in MiXCR, keeping a single row per CDR3 protein. The sample yields approximately 150,000 distinct CDR3 sequences, 5.5% to 7.5% seen once. Here the sequenced sample was CD4+ T cells sorted from PBMCs, taken on the day of the first yellow fever vaccination. Receptors were obtained from a man younger than 30 who received the YFV17D yellow fever vaccine.

This clonotype was recorded at least ten times. The chain is built from TRBV6-1 and TRBJ1-5; D possibly corresponds to TRBD1 (5 bases). Germline V lookup: CDR1 MNHNS, CDR2 SASEGT. Trimming stripped 3 bases from V and 4 bases from J, with 10 bases between. The CDR3 length is 14 residues. The CDR3 spells CASSDTGGNQPQHF. CDR3 bases: TGTGCCAGCAGTGATACGGGGGGGAATCAGCCCCAGCATTTT.

This clonotype has a count of ten or more. Here the CDR3 DNA reads TGTGCCAGCAGTCCGGCGGGGGACAGAAACTATGGCTACACCTTC. Translating gives CASSPAGDRNYGYTF. This chain connects TRBV6-2 or TRBV6-3 to TRBJ1-2; 7 nucleotides line up with TRBD1. V lost 5 bases to trimming and J lost 2 bases; unmatched junction nucleotides: 8. The length of the CDR3 is 15 residues. CDR1 and CDR2 (germline): MNHEY, SVGEGT.

This clonotype occurred many times. The V call is TRBV7-9, the J call TRBJ2-3; D remains unclear. This CDR3 comprises 11 residues. V was shortened by 3 bases and J by 5 bases, with 3 bases between the two germline ends. Germline values: CDR1 SEHNR, CDR2 FQNEAQ (reference sequence). CDR3 protein: CASSLKDTQYF. The CDR3, as DNA: TGTGCCAGCAGCTTGAAAGATACGCAGTATTTT.

In this sample, this clonotype is medium-sized. The chain uses TRBV4-3 and TRBJ1-2; D is perhaps TRBD1 (6 bases). The germline CDR1 and CDR2 sequences are LGHNA and YSLEER. The V gene lost 0 bases and the J gene lost 4 bases, with 15 bases spanning the gap. CDR3 size: 16 residues. CDR3 coding DNA: TGCGCCAGCAGCCAAGATTACGGGGGCGGAGGCTATGGCTACACCTTC. The encoded protein is CASSQDYGGGGYGYTF.

Only a few counts were recorded for this clonotype. The chain combines TRBV29-1 with TRBJ2-5; D is possibly TRBD1 (6 bases). The CDR3 has 13 residues. Looked up from germline, CDR1 is SQVTM and CDR2 is ANQGSEA. V shed 2 bases and J shed 4 bases, with 11 bases lying between them. CDR3 bases: TGCAGCGTTGAACAGGGGAACGGAGAGACCCAGTACTTC. It yields the protein CSVEQGNGETQYF.

This clonotype was counted ten times or more. CDR3 in amino acids: CASSPDSTRGYTF. CDR3 nucleotides: TGTGCCAGCAGTCCCGACAGTACCCGGGGCTACACCTTC. The genes are TRBV6-1 and TRBJ1-2; maybe TRBD1 (5 bases). The CDR3 sequence is 13 residues long. In germline, CDR1 is MNHNS, CDR2 SASEGT. Trimming pared 5 bases from V and 8 bases from J, leaving 15 bases between.

This clonotype was seen only a few times. The chain has TRBV4-2 and TRBJ1-2; D may be TRBD1 (5 bases). CDR3 length: 16 amino acids. V shed 2 bases and J shed 2 bases, with 15 bases lying between them. The germline V gene has CDR1 LGHNA and CDR2 YNFKEQ. The CDR3 reads CASSQLGGGGNYGYTF. The CDR3 DNA sequence: TGTGCCAGCAGCCAACTTGGCGGGGGAGGGAACTATGGCTACACCTTC.

This clonotype was found many times. V and J are TRBV24-1 and TRBJ2-1; 9 bases map to TRBD2. The CDR3 is 15 amino acids. Unmatched junction bases numbered 3, after V lost 0 bases and J lost 7 bases. CDR1 KGHDR and CDR2 SFDVKD come from the germline V gene. The CDR3: CATSDLAGGSNEQFF. CDR3 sequence (DNA): TGTGCCACCAGTGATTTGGCGGGGGGGTCAAATGAGCAGTTCTTC.

This clonotype was picked up many times. This rearrangement joins TRBV10-3 to TRBJ1-5, with 11 bases fitting TRBD1. CDR3 length equals 14 residues. Germline V gene lookup returns CDR1 ENHRY and CDR2 SYGVKD. With V trimmed by 4 bases and J by 7 bases, 3 bases remained unmatched. Written as DNA, the CDR3 is TGTGCCATCAGTGGGACAGGGGGCGACCAGCCCCAGCATTTT. Its translation: CAISGTGGDQPQHF.